This record looks at one T cell receptor (beta chain) sequence and its context. This clone has just one count. Its antigen specificity is not known. Base qualities are not at hand, and no much larger clone is one base apart. These data originate in a study of control samples from healthy donors and cancer patients (TCRdb year 2020). Library method: the immunoSEQ multiplex PCR assay. What TCRdb holds here is the immuneACCESS table cut down to in-frame rearrangements. Part of the clones is not present; checked against another copy, under half of the missing clones reflect an unresolved V gene, and the others are unexplained. Across this sample there are about 36,000 clones, with 93% seen only once. The ten largest clones add up to 1.5% to 2% of the sample. The germline V gene yields SGHRS for CDR1 and YFSETQ for CDR2. The CDR3 goes from the cysteine to the phenylalanine over 14 residues. CDR3 DNA is the only sequence kept; it has 42 bases, read in frame from the first base. V is shortened by 0 bases, J by 3 bases, and the region joining them spans 10 bases.

Sequenced sample: PBMCs. This clonotype originated in a man aged 35 to 55 with colorectal cancer. The sequence links TRBV5-1 to TRBJ2-7; a tentative D call is TRBD2 (5 bases match). At the DNA level, the sequence is TGCGCCAGCAGCTTGGTCCCGGGGATCTACGAGCAGTACTTC. Translation gives CASSLVPGIYEQYF.